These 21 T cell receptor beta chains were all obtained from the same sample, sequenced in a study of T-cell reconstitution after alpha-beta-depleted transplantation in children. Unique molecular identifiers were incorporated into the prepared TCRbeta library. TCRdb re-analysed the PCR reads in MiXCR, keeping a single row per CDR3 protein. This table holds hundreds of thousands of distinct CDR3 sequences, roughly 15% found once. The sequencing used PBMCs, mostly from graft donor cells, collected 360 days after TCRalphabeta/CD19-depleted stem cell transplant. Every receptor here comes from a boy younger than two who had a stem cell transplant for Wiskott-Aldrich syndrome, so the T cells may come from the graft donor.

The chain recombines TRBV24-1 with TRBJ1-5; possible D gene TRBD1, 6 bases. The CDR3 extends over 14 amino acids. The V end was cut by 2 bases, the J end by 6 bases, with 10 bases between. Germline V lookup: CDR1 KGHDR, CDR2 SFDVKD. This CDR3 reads CATSDSTGFQPQHF. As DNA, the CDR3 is TGTGCCACCAGTGATTCCACAGGGTTTCAGCCCCAGCATTTT.

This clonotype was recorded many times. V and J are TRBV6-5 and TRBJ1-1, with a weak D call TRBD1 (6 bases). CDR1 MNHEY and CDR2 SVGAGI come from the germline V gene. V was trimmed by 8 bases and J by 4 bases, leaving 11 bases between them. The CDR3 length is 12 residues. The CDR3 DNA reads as TGTGCCAGCTCGCAGGGGAGCACTGAAGCTTTCTTT. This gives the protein CASSQGSTEAFF.

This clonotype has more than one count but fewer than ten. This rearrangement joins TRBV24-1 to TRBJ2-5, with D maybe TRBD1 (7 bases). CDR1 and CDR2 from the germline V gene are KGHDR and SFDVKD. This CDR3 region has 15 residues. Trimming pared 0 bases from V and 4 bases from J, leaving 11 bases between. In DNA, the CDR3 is TGTGCCACCAGTGATTTGCGGCAGGGGGGAGAGACCCAGTACTTC. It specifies CATSDLRQGGETQYF.

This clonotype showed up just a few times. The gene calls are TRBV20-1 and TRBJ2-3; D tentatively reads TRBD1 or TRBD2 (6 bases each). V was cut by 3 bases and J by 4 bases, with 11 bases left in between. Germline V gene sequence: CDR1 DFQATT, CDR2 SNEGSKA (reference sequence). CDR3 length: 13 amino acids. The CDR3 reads CSASPRGADTQYF. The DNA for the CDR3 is TGCAGTGCTAGTCCAAGGGGGGCAGATACGCAGTATTTT.

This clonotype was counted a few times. The CDR3 DNA sequence: TGTGCCATCAGTCGATGGCAGGGTTCAGAGACCCAGTACTTC. Translated, it gives CAISRWQGSETQYF. The rearrangement uses TRBV10-3 and TRBJ2-5; maybe TRBD1 (5 bases). V shed 5 bases and J shed 4 bases, with 14 bases lying between them. The CDR3 has 14 amino acids. Germline CDR1 reads ENHRY; CDR2 reads SYGVKD.

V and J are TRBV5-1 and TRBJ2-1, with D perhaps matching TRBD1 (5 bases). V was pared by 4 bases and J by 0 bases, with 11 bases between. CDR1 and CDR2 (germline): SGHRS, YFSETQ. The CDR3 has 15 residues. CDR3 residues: CASSVYRPSYNEQFF. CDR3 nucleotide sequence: TGCGCCAGCAGCGTTTACAGGCCCTCCTACAATGAGCAGTTCTTC. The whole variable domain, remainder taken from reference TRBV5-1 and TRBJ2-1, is KAGVTQTPRYLIKTRGQQVTLSCSPISGHRSVSWYQQTPGQGLQFLFEYFSETQRNKGNFPGRFSGRQFSNSRSEMNVSTLELGDSALYLCASSVYRPSYNEQFFGPGTRLTVL.

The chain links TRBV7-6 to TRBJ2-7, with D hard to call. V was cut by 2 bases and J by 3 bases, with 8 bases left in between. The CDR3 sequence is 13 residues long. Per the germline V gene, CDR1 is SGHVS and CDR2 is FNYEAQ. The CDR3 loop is CASSLILFYEQYF. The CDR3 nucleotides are TGTGCCAGCAGCTTAATCCTTTTCTACGAGCAGTACTTC.

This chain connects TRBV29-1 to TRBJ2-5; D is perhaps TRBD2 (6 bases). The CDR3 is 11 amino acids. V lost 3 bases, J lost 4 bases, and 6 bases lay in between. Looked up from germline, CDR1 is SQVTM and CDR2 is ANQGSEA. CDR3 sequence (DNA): TGCAGCGTTGAGGGACTAGAGACCCAGTACTTC. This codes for CSVEGLETQYF. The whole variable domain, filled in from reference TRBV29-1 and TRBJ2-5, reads SAVISQKPSRDICQRGTSLTIQCQVDSQVTMMFWYRQQPGQSLTLIATANQGSEATYESGFVIDKFPISRPNLTFSTLTVSNMSPEDSSIYLCSVEGLETQYFGPGTRLLVL.

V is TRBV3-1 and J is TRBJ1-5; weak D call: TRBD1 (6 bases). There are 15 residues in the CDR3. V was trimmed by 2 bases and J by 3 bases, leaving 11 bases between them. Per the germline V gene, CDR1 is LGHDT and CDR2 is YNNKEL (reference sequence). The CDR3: CASSQSTGPNQPQHF. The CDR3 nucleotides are TGTGCCAGCAGCCAATCTACAGGGCCCAATCAGCCCCAGCATTTT.

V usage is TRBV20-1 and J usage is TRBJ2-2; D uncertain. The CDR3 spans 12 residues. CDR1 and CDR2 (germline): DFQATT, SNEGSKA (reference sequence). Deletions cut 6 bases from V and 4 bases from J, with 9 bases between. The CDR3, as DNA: TGCAGTGCCACCTCTTTCACCGGGGAGCTGTTTTTT. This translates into CSATSFTGELFF.

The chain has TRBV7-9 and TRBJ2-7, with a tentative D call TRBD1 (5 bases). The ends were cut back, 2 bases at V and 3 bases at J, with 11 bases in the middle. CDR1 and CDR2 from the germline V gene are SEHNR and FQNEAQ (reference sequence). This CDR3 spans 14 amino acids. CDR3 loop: CASSLTVDSYEQYF. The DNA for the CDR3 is TGTGCCAGCAGCTTAACGGTTGACAGCTACGAGCAGTACTTC.

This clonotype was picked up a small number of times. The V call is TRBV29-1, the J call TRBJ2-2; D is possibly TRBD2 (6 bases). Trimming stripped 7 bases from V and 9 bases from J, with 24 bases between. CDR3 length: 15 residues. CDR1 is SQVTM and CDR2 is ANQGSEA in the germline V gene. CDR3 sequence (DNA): TGCAGCGCCCTAGACAGTCTGGGGGGAATTAGGGAGCTGTTTTTT. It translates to CSALDSLGGIRELFF.

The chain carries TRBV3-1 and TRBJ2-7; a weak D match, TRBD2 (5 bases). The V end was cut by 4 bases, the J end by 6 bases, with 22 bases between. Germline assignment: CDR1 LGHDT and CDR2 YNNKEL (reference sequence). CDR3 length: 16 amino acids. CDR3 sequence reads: CASSLRPGVYISEQYF. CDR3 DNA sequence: TGTGCCAGCAGCCTTCGACCCGGGGTATACATCAGCGAGCAGTACTTC.

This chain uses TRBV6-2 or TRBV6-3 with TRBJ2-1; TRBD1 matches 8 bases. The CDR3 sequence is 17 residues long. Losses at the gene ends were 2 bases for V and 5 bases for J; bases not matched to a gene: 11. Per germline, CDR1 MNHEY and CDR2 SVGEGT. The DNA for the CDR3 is TGTGCCAGCAGTTACAACCCCGGGACAGGCCGGAACAATGAGCAGTTCTTC. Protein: CASSYNPGTGRNNEQFF.

The CDR3, as DNA: TGTGCCAGCAGCAAGAATATGACAGACTCCTACGAGCAGTACTTC. As protein: CASSKNMTDSYEQYF. The V call is TRBV21-1, the J call TRBJ2-7; the table's D call, TRBD1, has no DNA check behind it. TRBV21-1 is a listed pseudogene. This CDR3 region has 15 residues.

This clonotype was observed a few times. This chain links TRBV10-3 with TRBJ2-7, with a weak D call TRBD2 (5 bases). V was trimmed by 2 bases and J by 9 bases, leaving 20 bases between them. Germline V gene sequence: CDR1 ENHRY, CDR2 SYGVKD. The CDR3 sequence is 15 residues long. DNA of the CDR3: TGTGCCATCAGTGAGGGAAGCGGTTTCCTACGAGGGCAGTACTTC. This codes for CAISEGSGFLRGQYF.

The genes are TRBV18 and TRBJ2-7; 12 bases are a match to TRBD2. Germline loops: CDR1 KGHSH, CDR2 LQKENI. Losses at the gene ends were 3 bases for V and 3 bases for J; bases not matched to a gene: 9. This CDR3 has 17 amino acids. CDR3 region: CASSPPGLAGLHYEQYF. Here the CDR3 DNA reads TGTGCCAGCTCACCCCCCGGACTAGCGGGACTCCACTACGAGCAGTACTTC.

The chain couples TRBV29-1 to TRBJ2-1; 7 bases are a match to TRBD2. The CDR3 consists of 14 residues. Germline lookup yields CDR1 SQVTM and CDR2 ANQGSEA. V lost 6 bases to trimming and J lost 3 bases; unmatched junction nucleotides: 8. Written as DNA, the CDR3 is TGCAGCGTCCGAGCGGGACCCTACTACAATGAGCAGTTCTTC. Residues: CSVRAGPYYNEQFF.

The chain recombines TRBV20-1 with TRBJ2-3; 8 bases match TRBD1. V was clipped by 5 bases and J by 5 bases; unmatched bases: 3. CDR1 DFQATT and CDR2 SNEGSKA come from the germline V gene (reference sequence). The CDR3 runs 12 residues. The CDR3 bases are TGCAGTGCTGGAACAGGGGGAGATACGCAGTATTTT. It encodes CSAGTGGDTQYF.

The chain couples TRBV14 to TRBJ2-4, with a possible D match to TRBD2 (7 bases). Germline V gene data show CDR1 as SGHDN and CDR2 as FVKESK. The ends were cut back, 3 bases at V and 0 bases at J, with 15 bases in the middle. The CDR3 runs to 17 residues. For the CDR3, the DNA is TGTGCCAGCAGCCAGTTTACCGGGGGGCTAGCCAAAAACATTCAGTACTTC. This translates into CASSQFTGGLAKNIQYF.

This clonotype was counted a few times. CDR3: CASSLGLIAEETQYF. For the CDR3, the DNA is TGCGCCAGCAGCTTGGGGCTGATCGCGGAAGAGACCCAGTACTTC. The chain has TRBV5-1 and TRBJ2-5; the D is unclear. The CDR3 contains 15 residues. In germline, CDR1 is SGHRS, CDR2 YFSETQ. Deletions cut 0 bases from V and 3 bases from J, with 12 bases between.